This T cell receptor beta chain was captured by sequencing in a study of cytomegalovirus exposure and HLA in healthy donors. Study-wide results and caveats: In vitro experiments confirmed that a few CMV-associated chains were specific for CMV antigens. There were over 150 TCR beta chains listed as cytomegalovirus-associated. Across HLA loci, a later analysis found differing TCR association rates, with DRB1 most and HLA-C fewest.

This PCR relied on a set of 60 Vbeta primers and 13 Jbeta primers. The assay was immunoSEQ multiplex PCR, and TCRdb's table has in-frame clones only and misses some. Among more than 85,000 clones, 73% were seen once, and the ten largest hold under 9.5%. This CDR3 has 11 residues. The germline V and J ends were trimmed by 6 bases and 6 bases, with 10 bases remaining between them. CDR1 SQVTM and CDR2 ANQGSEA come from the germline V gene. The study sampled nominally healthy donors, though unrecorded immune exposures were likely. As concerns this clone: The antigen remains unidentified.

Sequencing input: PBMCs. The clonotype comes from a man between 40 and 49 years old in good health and CMV-seronegative. V and J are TRBV29-1 and TRBJ2-3; no definite D call. DNA for the CDR3: TGCAGCGTCGAACCAGCGGATACGCAGTATTTT. Translation: CSVEPADTQYF.